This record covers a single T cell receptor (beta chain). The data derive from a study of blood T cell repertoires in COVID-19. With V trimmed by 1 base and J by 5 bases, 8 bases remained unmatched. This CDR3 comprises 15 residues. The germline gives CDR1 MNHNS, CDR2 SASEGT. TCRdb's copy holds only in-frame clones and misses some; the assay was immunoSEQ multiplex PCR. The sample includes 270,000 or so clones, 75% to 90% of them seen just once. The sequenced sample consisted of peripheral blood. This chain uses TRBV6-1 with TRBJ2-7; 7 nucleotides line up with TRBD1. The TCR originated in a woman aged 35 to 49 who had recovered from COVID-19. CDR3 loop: CASSEGPTGIHEQYF. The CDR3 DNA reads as TGTGCCAGCAGTGAAGGCCCGACAGGGATCCACGAGCAGTACTTC.